The 25 T cell receptor beta chains in this list originate from one sample, sequenced in a study of CD8+ T cells in alopecia areata. Treatment in this sample: oral pan-JAK inhibitor, 5-10 mg twice daily. The sequencing template was cDNA reverse transcribed from extracted RNA. Some clones are missing from TCRdb's copy, which holds only in-frame ones; the method was immunoSEQ multiplex PCR. The sample contains around 120,000 clones, 58% of which appear only once. The sample in question was CD8+ T cells sorted from blood, obtained at week 4, from a patient treated with tofacitinib. The source of these receptors is a human donor with alopecia areata.

The chain is built from TRBV6-5 and TRBJ2-7, with a possible D match to TRBD1 (5 bases). Looked up from germline, CDR1 is MNHEY and CDR2 is SVGAGI. The V end lost 2 bases, the J end lost 1 base, and 9 bases lay between the germline ends. The CDR3 contains 14 residues. CDR3: CASSYRGESYEQYF. Written as DNA, the CDR3 is TGTGCCAGCAGTTACAGGGGCGAATCCTACGAGCAGTACTTC.

CDR3 nucleotides: TGTGCCAGCAGTGCACTAGCGGGGGAATTACAAGAGACCCAGTACTTC. Its protein product is CASSALAGELQETQYF. The chain combines TRBV6-1 with TRBJ2-5, with TRBD2 identical over 11 bases. The CDR3 runs 16 residues. Germline assignment: CDR1 MNHNS and CDR2 SASEGT. After removal of 4 bases from V and 2 bases from J, the junction contained 6 bases not matched to a gene.

J is TRBJ2-7 and V is TRBV27; no definite D call. V was shortened by 3 bases and J by 5 bases, with 17 bases between the two germline ends. CDR1 and CDR2 from the germline V gene are MNHEY and SMNVEV (reference sequence). CDR3 size: 15 residues. The CDR3 bases are TGTGCCAGCAGTTTGACCGATCCTAAGACCCACGAGCAGTACTTC. Translated, it gives CASSLTDPKTHEQYF.

The V and J genes are TRBV30 and TRBJ1-5; no reliable D call. V gave up 0 bases and J gave up 9 bases, with 9 bases separating them. Germline CDR1 reads GTSNPN; CDR2 reads SVGIG (reference sequence). The CDR3 has 12 residues. Here the CDR3 DNA reads TGTGCCTGGAGTGTAGAGAAGTTGCCCCAGCATTTT. Its translation is CAWSVEKLPQHF.

In its sample, this clone was seen a few times. V usage is TRBV29-1 and J usage is TRBJ1-2; unclear D gene. Trimming left V 4 bases short and J 3 bases short, with 12 bases between. CDR3 length equals 13 residues. Germline lookup yields CDR1 SQVTM and CDR2 ANQGSEA. The CDR3 sequence: CSVADGDDYGYTF. DNA of the CDR3: TGCAGCGTTGCCGACGGGGATGACTATGGCTACACCTTC.

This clone was counted between two and nine times. The genes are TRBV19 and TRBJ1-5; D gene unclear. The CDR3 is made up of 16 amino acids. Germline CDR1 LNHDA, CDR2 SQIVND (reference sequence). The V gene lost 3 bases and the J gene lost 0 bases, with 12 bases spanning the gap. The CDR3 nucleotides are TGTGCCAGTAGTATCGATAGCTCTTATAGCAATCAGCCCCAGCATTTT. Translated: CASSIDSSYSNQPQHF.

The chain joins TRBV9 to TRBJ1-1; 8 nucleotides agree with TRBD1. This CDR3 comprises 15 residues. J lost 1 base, V lost 0 bases, and 2 bases had no gene match. Germline CDR1 reads SGDLS; CDR2 reads YYNGEE. The CDR3 DNA follows: TGTGCCAGCAGCGTAGCCGGACAGGGGAACACTGAAGCTTTCTTT. This sequence encodes CASSVAGQGNTEAFF.

The rearrangement links TRBV7-2 to TRBJ2-1, with 11 positions matching TRBD2. The J segment lost 8 bases and the V segment lost 3 bases, leaving 6 bases of the junction unmatched. Germline-derived CDR1 and CDR2 are SGHTA and FQGNSA. There are 15 residues in the CDR3. DNA of the CDR3: TGTGCCAGCAGCTTTCTAGCGGGGGGCGACGATGAGCAGTTCTTC. Its protein product is CASSFLAGGDDEQFF.

The chain links TRBV4-1 to TRBJ2-5; weak D call: TRBD2 (5 bases). The CDR3 loop spans 16 amino acids. Germline lookup yields CDR1 MGHRA and CDR2 YSYEKL. Trimming took off 3 bases at V and 2 bases at J, with 16 bases between the two ends. In nucleotides, the CDR3 is TGCGCCAGCAGCCAGCAGCGGACGGACCGACAAGAGACCCAGTACTTC. This sequence encodes CASSQQRTDRQETQYF.

The chain combines TRBV30 with TRBJ2-1; D perhaps matches TRBD1 (6 bases). From germline, CDR1 is GTSNPN and CDR2 SVGIG (reference sequence). V was trimmed by 2 bases and J by 8 bases, leaving 19 bases between them. This CDR3 has 15 residues. As DNA, the CDR3 is TGTGCCTGGAGTAGGACAGCACATTACAACGATGAGCAGTTCTTC. This translates into CAWSRTAHYNDEQFF.

This rearrangement joins TRBV27 to TRBJ2-7; D not resolved. CDR1 MNHEY and CDR2 SMNVEV come from the germline V gene (reference sequence). Trimming pared 5 bases from V and 3 bases from J, leaving 17 bases between. The CDR3 has 15 amino acids. The CDR3: CASSPYSTSYYEQYF. DNA of the CDR3: TGTGCCAGCAGTCCCTACTCGACAAGTTACTACGAGCAGTACTTC.

This clone was seen once. CDR3 bases: TGTGCCAGCAGCACCCCGTTGGGGAGACTCGACACAACAGATACGCAGTATTTT. Protein sequence: CASSTPLGRLDTTDTQYF. The rearrangement links TRBV7-9 to TRBJ2-3; tentatively, D is TRBD2 (5 bases). This CDR3 has 18 residues. Germline-derived CDR1 and CDR2 are SEHNR and FQNEAQ (reference sequence). Trimming removed 5 bases at V and 3 bases at J, with 24 bases between.

V usage is TRBV30 and J usage is TRBJ2-5; D assignment may be TRBD1 or TRBD2 (5 bases each). The CDR3 has 13 amino acids. Trimming removed 0 bases at V and 5 bases at J, with 10 bases between. Germline CDR1 GTSNPN, CDR2 SVGIG (reference sequence). The CDR3 DNA reads TGTGCCTGGAGTGTTACCGGGGCGGAGACCCAGTACTTC. Translated, it gives CAWSVTGAETQYF.

V usage is TRBV29-1 and J usage is TRBJ2-7; 8 bases are shared with TRBD1. CDR3 length: 15 residues. Germline trimming cut 2 bases from V and 6 bases from J; bases unmatched to any gene: 12. CDR1 SQVTM and CDR2 ANQGSEA come from the germline V gene. In nucleotides, the CDR3 is TGCAGCGTTGAATCCCCGGACAGGGCCAGTGGCGAGCAGTACTTC. Encoded protein: CSVESPDRASGEQYF.

This clone came up many times. The rearrangement links TRBV27 to TRBJ2-7; 8 nucleotides match TRBD2. The CDR3 sequence is 17 residues long. CDR1 and CDR2 from the germline V gene are MNHEY and SMNVEV (reference sequence). The J segment lost 6 bases and the V segment lost 3 bases, leaving 16 bases of the junction unmatched. The CDR3 nucleotides are TGTGCCAGCAGTTTGATCCCTCCCGGGACTAGGTATGGCGAGCAGTACTTC. It yields the protein CASSLIPPGTRYGEQYF.

The chain uses TRBV30 and TRBJ2-2; possibly TRBD1 for D (5 bases). Between the trimmed V and J ends, which lost 4 bases and 6 bases, there was a span of 9 bases. Germline values: CDR1 GTSNPN, CDR2 SVGIG (reference sequence). The length of the CDR3 is 12 residues. Here the CDR3 reads CAWTQGSGELFF. As DNA, the CDR3 is TGTGCCTGGACTCAGGGTTCCGGGGAGCTGTTTTTT.

The rearrangement links TRBV4-1 to TRBJ2-3; D could derive from TRBD1 or TRBD2 (6 bases each). The CDR3 has 17 amino acids. Germline V lookup: CDR1 MGHRA, CDR2 YSYEKL. V dropped 0 bases and J dropped 2 bases, with 15 bases sitting between them. The CDR3 bases are TGCGCCAGCAGCCAAGATGGGTTGGGGGGCGTCACAGATACGCAGTATTTT. Its protein is CASSQDGLGGVTDTQYF.

CDR3: CASSPEARPAGGYTF. CDR3 DNA: TGTGCCAGCTCACCAGAGGCCAGGCCAGCCGGTGGCTACACCTTC. V usage is TRBV18 and J usage is TRBJ1-2; D is undetermined. The CDR3 contains 15 residues. The V end lost 2 bases, the J end lost 7 bases, and 17 bases lay between the germline ends. CDR1 and CDR2 (germline): KGHSH, LQKENI. The full variable domain, its missing parts supplied by reference TRBV18 and TRBJ1-2, is NAGVMQNPRHLVRRRGQEARLRCSPMKGHSHVYWYRQLPEEGLKFMVYLQKENIIDESGMPKERFSAEFPKEGPSILRIQQVVRGDSAAYFCASSPEARPAGGYTFGSGTRLTVV.

The rearrangement uses TRBV7-8 and TRBJ2-6; 7 nucleotides agree with TRBD1. The CDR3 spans 19 residues. Germline lookup yields CDR1 SGHVS and CDR2 FQNEAQ. The V gene end was trimmed by 2 bases and the J gene end by 0 bases; junction bases not matched to a gene: 10. This chain's CDR3 is CASSLPSTGFGSGANVLTF. CDR3 DNA: TGTGCCAGCAGCTTACCCTCGACAGGGTTCGGCTCTGGGGCCAACGTCCTGACTTTC.

This clone occurred once. CDR3 DNA sequence: TGTGCCAGCAGCTTGTTACAGGCGGAGCGGTGGGGGGAGCTGTTTTTT. Translated, it gives CASSLLQAERWGELFF. The chain has TRBV5-4 and TRBJ2-2; the D gene could be TRBD1 or TRBD2 (5 bases each). The V end lost 1 base, the J end lost 8 bases, and 18 bases lay between the germline ends. This CDR3 comprises 16 residues. Germline V lookup: CDR1 SGHNT, CDR2 YYREEE (reference sequence).

This chain links TRBV20-1 with TRBJ2-7; D not resolved. Per germline, CDR1 DFQATT and CDR2 SNEGSKA (reference sequence). The V end lost 1 base, the J end lost 4 bases, and 5 bases lay between the germline ends. The CDR3 totals 11 residues. The CDR3: CSARVQYEQYF. In DNA form, the CDR3 reads TGCAGTGCTAGAGTACAATACGAGCAGTACTTC.

The CDR3 spells CAWSEGLAGDIYQETQYF. As DNA, the CDR3 is TGTGCCTGGAGTGAGGGACTAGCGGGGGATATATACCAAGAGACCCAGTACTTC. The chain links TRBV30 to TRBJ2-5; TRBD2 aligns across 14 bases. The germline V gene encodes CDR1 GTSNPN and CDR2 SVGIG (reference sequence). With V trimmed by 1 base and J by 0 bases, 7 bases remained unmatched. The length of the CDR3 is 18 residues.

The rearrangement uses TRBV29-1 and TRBJ1-2; TRBD1 might be the D (5 bases). The CDR3 has 15 amino acids. Germline values: CDR1 SQVTM, CDR2 ANQGSEA. V lost 5 bases to trimming and J lost 0 bases, with 16 bases between them. CDR3 nucleotides: TGCAGCGTTTCTGTGGACGGACACTCTAACTATGGCTACACCTTC. Translating it yields CSVSVDGHSNYGYTF.

This rearrangement joins TRBV9 to TRBJ2-4; D assignment may be TRBD1 or TRBD2 (5 bases each). The CDR3 contains 14 residues. Trimming pared 6 bases from V and 1 base from J, leaving 11 bases between. Germline V gene sequence: CDR1 SGDLS, CDR2 YYNGEE. Written as DNA, the CDR3 is TGTGCCAGCATCATCAGGGAGGCCAAAAACATTCAGTACTTC. Amino acids: CASIIREAKNIQYF. Using reference TRBV9 and TRBJ2-4 for the parts outside the CDR3, the full variable domain is DSGVTQTPKHLITATGQRVTLRCSPRSGDLSVYWYQQSLDQGLQFLIQYYNGEERAKGNILERFSAQQFPDLHSELNLSSLELGDSALYFCASIIREAKNIQYFGAGTRLSVL.

The chain combines TRBV13 with TRBJ1-2; D remains ambiguous. The CDR3 has 15 residues. Looked up from germline, CDR1 is PRHDT and CDR2 is FYEKMQ (reference sequence). Trimming took off 5 bases at V and 6 bases at J, with 19 bases between the two ends. CDR3 coding DNA: TGTGCCAGCAGCGAAGAAAACGGACTTCACCATGGCTACACCTTC. It codes for CASSEENGLHHGYTF.